The entry that follows covers one T cell receptor (beta chain) sequence. As yet, its antigen is unknown. This sample is part of a study of cytomegalovirus exposure and HLA in healthy donors. General study results and limits: Later work found that TCR association rates differed between HLA loci; DRB1 had the most and HLA-C the fewest. Another analysis was done later, and it associated 15,000 or so TCR beta sequences with HLA alleles at 0.05 false discovery rate. There were reportedly fewer N-insertions in an Asian-associated ancestry cluster than the roughly 670-donor mean, in a later analysis.

The study ran its PCR with 60 Vbeta and 13 Jbeta primers. Profiled with immunoSEQ multiplex PCR; TCRdb holds only in-frame clones, not every one. The sample has fewer than 200,000 clones; around 79% are singletons. Germline-derived CDR1 and CDR2 are SGHRS and YFSETQ. Trimming stripped 4 bases from V and 2 bases from J, with 18 bases between. The CDR3 has 16 residues. The sequence came from a woman aged 40 to 55 in good health and CMV-seropositive. Sequencing was performed on PBMCs. The chain employs TRBV5-1 and TRBJ1-2; tentatively, D is TRBD1 (5 bases). CDR3 coding DNA: TGCGCCAGCAGCCCGGGGACTACCTTGGGAAACTATGGCTACACCTTC. This sequence encodes CASSPGTTLGNYGYTF.